Listed below are T cell receptor beta chains from one sample, sequenced in a study of blood T cell repertoires in COVID-19. Sequencing used immunoSEQ multiplex PCR; TCRdb keeps in-frame clones, though not all of them. The table lists 150,000 to 200,000 clones, approximately 80% of them singletons. Sequencing input: PBMCs or T cells enriched from blood (not recorded which). The receptors were gathered from an older woman who had recovered from COVID-19. Both conserved end residues are part of each CDR3. The order of the fields is V gene, J gene, CDR3 protein.

V gene: TRBV28; J gene: TRBJ1-5; CDR3 protein: CASSLPGTAQPQHF
V gene: TRBV5-1; J gene: TRBJ2-2; CDR3 protein: CASSQTNTGELFF
V gene: TRBV4-2; J gene: TRBJ1-1; CDR3 protein: CASRDRDRGNTEAFF
V gene: TRBV27; J gene: TRBJ2-3; CDR3 protein: CASTRGWGTDTQYF
V gene: TRBV5-6; J gene: TRBJ2-7; CDR3 protein: CASSLMGAISYEQYF
V gene: TRBV7-8; J gene: TRBJ2-1; CDR3 protein: CASSPGGSYNEQFF
V gene: TRBV6-5; J gene: TRBJ2-7; CDR3 protein: CASSSTGSYEQYF
V gene: TRBV12-3/TRBV12-4; J gene: TRBJ1-2; CDR3 protein: CASSSTGEGYTF
V gene: TRBV15; J gene: TRBJ1-6; CDR3 protein: CATSRWAENSPLHF
V gene: TRBV11-2; J gene: TRBJ2-7; CDR3 protein: CASSLDKLAGREQYF
V gene: TRBV2; J gene: TRBJ1-2; CDR3 protein: CASRQRGRMDYGYTF
V gene: TRBV5-1; J gene: TRBJ1-3; CDR3 protein: CASSLGQSGNTIYF
V gene: TRBV9; J gene: TRBJ1-1; CDR3 protein: CASSVESYSNTEAFF
V gene: TRBV30; J gene: TRBJ1-2; CDR3 protein: CAWSEWASYGYTF
V gene: TRBV9; J gene: TRBJ2-7; CDR3 protein: CASSVGPSGPYEQYF
V gene: TRBV3-1/TRBV3-2; J gene: TRBJ2-5; CDR3 protein: CASSQSQETQYF
V gene: TRBV30; J gene: TRBJ2-3; CDR3 protein: CAWSVQGSYTDTQYF
V gene: TRBV5-4; J gene: TRBJ1-3; CDR3 protein: CASSRAGGDGNTIYF
V gene: TRBV19; J gene: TRBJ1-2; CDR3 protein: CASTPGQSTGYTF
V gene: TRBV7-3; J gene: TRBJ1-1; CDR3 protein: CASSSTGITEAFF
V gene: TRBV18; J gene: TRBJ2-7; CDR3 protein: CASSPPTGVYEQYF
V gene: TRBV28; J gene: TRBJ2-3; CDR3 protein: CASSIDGLAGSTDTQYF
V gene: TRBV2; J gene: TRBJ2-2; CDR3 protein: CASSRTGTGELFF
V gene: TRBV7-2; J gene: TRBJ2-5; CDR3 protein: CASSLGGGGAGETQYF
V gene: TRBV4-2; J gene: TRBJ2-2; CDR3 protein: CASSQDRSGTGELFF
V gene: TRBV6-5; J gene: TRBJ2-1; CDR3 protein: CASSPSSYNEQFF
V gene: TRBV5-8; J gene: TRBJ1-2; CDR3 protein: CASSFSAGGTYGYTF
V gene: TRBV9; J gene: TRBJ2-7; CDR3 protein: CASSTQGGARSEQYF
V gene: TRBV3-1/TRBV3-2; J gene: TRBJ1-1; CDR3 protein: CASSQVTSGDTEAFF
V gene: TRBV3-1/TRBV3-2; J gene: TRBJ2-1; CDR3 protein: CASSRGLAAHEQFF
V gene: TRBV5-4; J gene: TRBJ2-3; CDR3 protein: CAKRWGPTSDTQYF
V gene: TRBV10-2; J gene: TRBJ1-2; CDR3 protein: CASGGGSYGYTF
V gene: TRBV24-1; J gene: TRBJ2-1; CDR3 protein: CATSHSGRPYNEQFF
V gene: TRBV28; J gene: TRBJ1-1; CDR3 protein: CASSPGGPRGTEAFF
V gene: TRBV30; J gene: TRBJ2-7; CDR3 protein: CACFSSGDSYEQYF
V gene: TRBV18; J gene: TRBJ1-3; CDR3 protein: CASSQGIGNTIYF
V gene: TRBV7-4; J gene: TRBJ1-3; CDR3 protein: CASSPRTGGIQSSGNTIYF
V gene: TRBV7-8; J gene: TRBJ2-2; CDR3 protein: CASSLAIRGSTGELFF
V gene: TRBV2; J gene: TRBJ2-5; CDR3 protein: CASIEGYPKGETQYF
V gene: TRBV6-1; J gene: TRBJ2-5; CDR3 protein: CASSESLRAGGAETQYF
V gene: TRBV2; J gene: TRBJ1-4; CDR3 protein: CASSGRDEKLFF
V gene: TRBV7-2; J gene: TRBJ2-7; CDR3 protein: CASSKWAEQYF
V gene: TRBV3-1/TRBV3-2; J gene: TRBJ1-3; CDR3 protein: CASSQGRLNTIYF
V gene: TRBV19; J gene: TRBJ1-5; CDR3 protein: CASSIFPPGNQPQHF
V gene: TRBV6-5; J gene: TRBJ2-2; CDR3 protein: CASSYIAESGELFF
V gene: TRBV19; J gene: TRBJ1-5; CDR3 protein: CASSPRWGDSQPQHF
V gene: TRBV2; J gene: TRBJ2-3; CDR3 protein: CASSRTGKSTDTQYF
V gene: TRBV5-1; J gene: TRBJ1-4; CDR3 protein: CASSRGTGDEKLFF
V gene: TRBV4-1; J gene: TRBJ2-3; CDR3 protein: CASSQTNFILAGETPARGTQYF
V gene: TRBV9; J gene: TRBJ1-1; CDR3 protein: CASSPQGQALPAFF
V gene: TRBV19; J gene: TRBJ1-5; CDR3 protein: CASSILGGGYQPQHF
V gene: TRBV5-4; J gene: TRBJ2-1; CDR3 protein: CASSLGANHNEQFF
V gene: TRBV6-4; J gene: TRBJ1-6; CDR3 protein: CASSEGQGSPLHF
V gene: TRBV6-6; J gene: TRBJ1-1; CDR3 protein: CASSYLAGNTEAFF
V gene: TRBV3-1/TRBV3-2; J gene: TRBJ2-7; CDR3 protein: CASSKGQGYEQYF
V gene: TRBV7-9; J gene: TRBJ2-3; CDR3 protein: CASSHGDSGTDTQYF
V gene: TRBV5-1; J gene: TRBJ1-3; CDR3 protein: CASSPLTQGGNTIYF